The rows below give T cell receptor beta chains drawn from one sample of a study of T cell responses to AZD1222 COVID-19 vaccine. Profiling relied on immunoSEQ multiplex PCR, and the TCRdb table lists in-frame clones only, not all of them. The sample has roughly 110,000 clones, approximately 84% seen once. The sample in question was peripheral blood, obtained on day 0 of AZD1222 vaccination. These receptors all stem from an adult in good health. Both conserved end residues are part of each CDR3.

>TRBV6-1|TRBJ1-4
CASSERSIEEKLFF
>TRBV3-1/TRBV3-2|TRBJ2-7
CASSKQGMFSYEQYF
>TRBV2|TRBJ1-5
CASTPGGLGNQPQHF
>TRBV29-1|TRBJ1-1
CSVEGRGTEAFF
>TRBV3-1/TRBV3-2|TRBJ1-2
CASSQFGFRAGPNYGYTF
>TRBV2|TRBJ1-5
CASRDRAASQPQHF
>TRBV28|TRBJ2-7
CASSQTTYEQYF
>TRBV3-1/TRBV3-2|TRBJ1-2
CASSQDRGRDYGYTF
>TRBV10-3|TRBJ2-3
CAITRLAGGGADTQYF
>TRBV28|TRBJ1-5
CASSLMGVRNQPQHF
>TRBV12-3/TRBV12-4|TRBJ2-1
CASSLYNEQFF
>TRBV28|TRBJ1-1
CASRAGSQNTEAFF
>TRBV2|TRBJ1-5
CASSQDRYPYSNQPQHF
>TRBV29-1|TRBJ2-5
CSVGEETQYF
>TRBV4-2|TRBJ2-6
CASSPYSTRKTSGANVLTF
>TRBV7-2|TRBJ2-5
CASSLAQAGEGETQYF
>TRBV11-2|TRBJ2-1
CASSLGLQREQFF
>TRBV28|TRBJ1-4
CASSSRPGRFDEKLFF
>TRBV19|TRBJ1-4
CASSILGAGEKLFF
>TRBV6-2/TRBV6-3|TRBJ2-7
CASSQSVPYEQYF
>TRBV5-4|TRBJ1-3
CASSLAGAYTIYF
>TRBV7-9|TRBJ1-2
CASSTGGNYGGYTF
>TRBV10-3|TRBJ1-6
CAISEADRGNSPLHF
>TRBV28|TRBJ2-7
CASKGGGSLTYEQYF
>TRBV15|TRBJ1-1
CATSRGQLAEAFF
>TRBV18|TRBJ1-4
CASSRRTGVESNEKLFF
>TRBV6-5|TRBJ1-5
CASHAAFGQPQHF
>TRBV3-1/TRBV3-2|TRBJ1-1
CASSLGQGVDLNTEAFF
>TRBV5-8|TRBJ1-2
CASSRQDNYGYTF
>TRBV9|TRBJ2-3
CASSVASTGARRTDTQYF
>TRBV30|TRBJ1-5
CAWSGTVLSNQPQHF
>TRBV2|TRBJ2-2
CASSQGFNTGELFF
>TRBV13|TRBJ1-6
CASSLAGVRDSPLHF
>TRBV28|TRBJ2-7
CASRKTGSKGYEQYF
>TRBV2|TRBJ2-2
CASSRDRVNTGELFF
>TRBV18|TRBJ1-1
CASAEMGGGGGGTEAFF